This TCR beta chain was captured by sequencing in a study of regulatory T cells in long-lasting Graves disease. Study findings and constraints: Newly diagnosed Graves' patients had higher TCR diversity than persistent ones.

At least ten counts were recorded for this clonotype. Its antigen remains unknown. As for time point: newly diagnosed GD, antithyroid drugs for less than 3 months. PBMC RNA served as the TCR library source. Germline V gives CDR1 SGHVS, CDR2 FQNEAQ. This CDR3 is 11 amino acids long. Trimming removed 7 bases at V and 5 bases at J, with 8 bases between. Researchers made TCR beta libraries by using iRepertoire HTBI primers and running Arm-PCR on CDR3 regions. TCRdb re-called the multiplex PCR reads through MiXCR, storing one row per CDR3 protein. The data show 400,000 to 550,000 distinct CDR3 sequences, just under 15% seen once. The sample was also reused in another study, on T cells in Graves' hyperthyroidism and ophthalmopathy.

Sequenced here: peripheral blood mononuclear cells (PBMCs), sampled at new diagnosis, from a patient treated with antithyroid drugs. This chain links TRBV7-8 with TRBJ2-5; D not resolved. This clonotype was obtained from a woman in her thirties with Graves disease. CDR3 residues: CASTPRETQYF. CDR3 coding DNA: TGTGCCAGCACCCCCAGGGAGACCCAGTACTTC.